Sequencing of this T cell receptor beta chain was carried out in a study of CD4 T cells in relation to SARS-CoV-2 and coronaviruses (dated by TCRdb to 2020 to 2023). For the wider study: The ViraFEST assay cultured PBMCs with antigen for 10 days, then sequenced TCR beta CDR3s to find antigen-specific clonal expansions. An HIV-1 Nef peptide pool or a culture without peptide was used as the negative reference condition. Shared crossreactive spike epitopes were mapped to their HLA restriction using patient-derived lymphoblastoid cell lines. The study assessed, at the TCR clonotype level, memory CD4+ T cell crossreactivity between SARS-CoV-2 and common cold coronavirus spike proteins. The Adaptive Biotechnologies TCR-sequencing kit was used to sequence samples from a few pre-COVID donors and the naive versus memory experiments, while other data came from Illumina-based sequencing. Expansion assays from other donors in the study were sequenced with a different, Illumina-based TCR-beta assay. Overall results and qualifications from the work: Since the crossreactivity analysis centred on spike protein, crossreactivity against other viral proteins was not assessed. The study was limited by small numbers of patients and tested TCRs. Compared with monoreactive clones, crossreactive clones had significantly weaker SARS-CoV-2-driven expansion, a result consistent with antigenic imprinting. Roughly 70% of donors had memory CD4+ clonotypes that crossrecognized SARS-CoV-2 and at least one common cold coronavirus spike. Because no donor provided both pre-pandemic and post-infection samples, tracing the source of pre-existing responses was limited.

Receptors were amplified or captured by the immunoSEQ multiplex PCR assay. The authors' analysis ran thus. During preprocessing, nonproductive sequences were removed, along with CDR3s that did not begin with C, did not end with F or W, or were shorter than 7 amino acids. The MANAFEST web app was used to call antigen-specific clonotypes on the basis of expansion compared with the reference and with other culture wells. A clone counted as positive if significantly expanded in 2 of 3 replicate wells versus the reference culture at FDR below 0.05. For a clone to be considered positive, significant expansion relative to all other tandem wells and an odds ratio above 5 were also required. CDR3 homology was quantified as pairwise Levenshtein distance, calculated with the stringdist R package after three terminal residues were trimmed from each end. The table comes from immuneACCESS by way of TCRdb, which keeps in-frame sequences with V and J called. Part of the clones is missing from these tables; in studies checked, under half for an unresolved V gene and the rest for unknown reasons. That table supplies the V and J calls and clone size; D and trimming were determined from the DNA. The table for this sample lists around 22,000 clones; about 80% of them were counted only once. The top ten hold about 12% of the sample.

The CDR3, cysteine through phenylalanine, is 15 amino acids long. Just the 45-base CDR3 DNA is kept, in frame starting at base 1. V trim: 3 bases; J trim: 2 bases; unmatched bases: 4. The germline V gene encodes CDR1 LGHDT and CDR2 YNNKEL (reference sequence). CD4+ T cells from unexposed donors were collected before the COVID-19 pandemic (2011-2018). Following 10 days of culture, the EasySep CD4+ T cell isolation kit was used to isolate CD4+ T cells. As cell number allowed, CD4+ T cells from unexposed donors were tested for reactivity to SARS-CoV-2 S and N and to four common cold coronavirus spike pools. Each well received approximately 2 million PBMCs, cultured in IMDM supplemented with approximately 4.5% human AB serum and 9.5 to 10 IU/ml IL-2. Half of the culture medium was replaced with fresh IL-2-containing medium on days 3 and 7. Each peptide culture condition was generally run in triplicate replicate wells. The leukapheresis product for the unexposed donors was obtained through commercial purchase. PBMCs were isolated from leukapheresis product or whole blood by Ficoll-Paque PLUS gradient centrifugation. The PBMCs went either fresh into the expansion assay or into cryopreservation at -140 degrees C. The QIAamp Micro DNA Kit was used to extract genomic DNA from the CD4+ T cells.

This clone was picked up a small number of times. The antigen it binds to is not known. Per-base qualities were not stored, and no clone one base away is much larger. Sequenced input: CD4+ T cells from PBMCs, cultured in vitro. The chain employs TRBV3-1 (or the pseudogene TRBV3-2) and TRBJ2-1; TRBD2 aligns with 7 central bases. This sequence originates from a human donor in good health. The CDR3 region has the sequence CASSHGREAYNEQFF. The DNA is as follows: TGTGCCAGCAGCCATGGTCGGGAGGCCTACAATGAGCAGTTCTTC.